This TCR beta chain is from a study of graft-versus-host responses after intestinal transplantation. CDR1 is LGHNA and CDR2 is YNFKEQ in the germline V gene. The length of the CDR3 is 15 residues. The ends lost 0 bases at V and 3 bases at J; junction bases unmatched: 3. Profiling relied on immunoSEQ multiplex PCR, and the TCRdb table lists in-frame clones only, not all of them. The data contain over 75,000 clones, roughly 83% of them seen just once; the ten biggest clones take up 1.4%. Specimen: PBMCs, collected 255 days after intestinal transplant. This sequence originates from a human patient who received an intestinal transplant, so some T cells may come from the graft donor. The V gene is TRBV4-2, the J gene TRBJ2-7, with TRBD1 matching 9 bases. The chain's CDR3 is CASSQEGQGGYEQYF. CDR3 bases: TGTGCCAGCAGCCAAGAGGGACAGGGAGGCTACGAGCAGTACTTC.